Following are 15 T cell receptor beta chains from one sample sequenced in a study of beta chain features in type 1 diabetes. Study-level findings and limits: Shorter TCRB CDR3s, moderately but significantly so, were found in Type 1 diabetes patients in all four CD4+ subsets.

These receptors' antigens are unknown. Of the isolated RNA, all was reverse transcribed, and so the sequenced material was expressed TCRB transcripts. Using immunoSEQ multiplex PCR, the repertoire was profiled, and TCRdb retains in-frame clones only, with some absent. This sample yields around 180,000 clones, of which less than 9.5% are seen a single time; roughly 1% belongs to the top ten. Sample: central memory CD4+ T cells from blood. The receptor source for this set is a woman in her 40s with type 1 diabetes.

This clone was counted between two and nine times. The CDR3 coding sequence is TGTGCCAGCAGGACCCCCGGGGGATGGGAGCAGTACTTC. Amino acid sequence: CASRTPGGWEQYF. V is TRBV25-1 and J is TRBJ2-7; TRBD2 might be the D (6 bases). Germline CDR1 MGHDK, CDR2 SYGVNS. CDR3 length equals 13 residues. The germline V and J ends were trimmed by 6 bases and 7 bases, with 16 bases remaining between them.

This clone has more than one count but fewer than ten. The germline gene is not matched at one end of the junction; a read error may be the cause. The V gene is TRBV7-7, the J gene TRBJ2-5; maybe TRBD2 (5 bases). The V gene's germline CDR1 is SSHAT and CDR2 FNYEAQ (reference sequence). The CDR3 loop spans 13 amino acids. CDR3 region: CASSPSRVETQYF. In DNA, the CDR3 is TGTGCTAGCAGCCCTAGCCGGGTGGAGACCCAGTACTTC. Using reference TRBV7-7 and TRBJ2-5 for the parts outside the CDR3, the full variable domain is GAGVSQSPRYKVTKRGQDVTLRCDPISSHATLYWYQQALGQGPEFLTYFNYEAQPDKSGLPSDRFSAERPEGSISTLTIQRTEQRDSAMYRCASSPSRVETQYFGPGTRLLVL.

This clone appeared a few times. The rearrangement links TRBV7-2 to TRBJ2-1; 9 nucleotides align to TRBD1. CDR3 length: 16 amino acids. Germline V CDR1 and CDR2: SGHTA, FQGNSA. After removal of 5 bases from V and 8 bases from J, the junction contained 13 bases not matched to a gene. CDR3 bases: TGTGCCAGCAGCCCACGGGACAGGGAAGTTTCGTATGAGCAGTTCTTC. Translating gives CASSPRDREVSYEQFF.

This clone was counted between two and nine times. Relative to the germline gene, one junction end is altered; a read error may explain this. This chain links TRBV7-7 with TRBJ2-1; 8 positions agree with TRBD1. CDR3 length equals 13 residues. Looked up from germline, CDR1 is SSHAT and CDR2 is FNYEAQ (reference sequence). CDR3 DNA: TGTGCTAGCAGTCTGGACAGGGAAGATGAGCAGTTCTTC. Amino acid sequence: CASSLDREDEQFF.

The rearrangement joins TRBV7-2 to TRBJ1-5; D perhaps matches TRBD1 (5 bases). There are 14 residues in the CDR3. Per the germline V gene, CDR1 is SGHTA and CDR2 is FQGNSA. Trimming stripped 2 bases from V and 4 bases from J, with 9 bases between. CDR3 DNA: TGTGCCAGCAGCTTACAGACAGAAAATCAGCCCCAGCATTTT. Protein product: CASSLQTENQPQHF.

For the CDR3, the DNA is TGTGCCAGTAGTATAGACCCACCCGCGGGGGGCCTTAATGAAAAACTGTTTTTT. This codes for CASSIDPPAGGLNEKLFF. This sequence joins TRBV19 and TRBJ1-4, with D perhaps matching TRBD1 (6 bases). CDR3 length equals 18 residues. From germline, CDR1 is LNHDA and CDR2 SQIVND (reference sequence). The V end was cut by 0 bases, the J end by 4 bases, with 18 bases between.

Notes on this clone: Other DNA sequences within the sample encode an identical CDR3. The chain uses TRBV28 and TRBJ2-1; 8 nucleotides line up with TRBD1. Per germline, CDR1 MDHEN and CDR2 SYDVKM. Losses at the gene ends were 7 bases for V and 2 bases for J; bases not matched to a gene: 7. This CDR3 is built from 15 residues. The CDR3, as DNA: TGTGCCAGCATTATTGGACAGGGTGCCTACAATGAGCAGTTCTTC. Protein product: CASIIGQGAYNEQFF.

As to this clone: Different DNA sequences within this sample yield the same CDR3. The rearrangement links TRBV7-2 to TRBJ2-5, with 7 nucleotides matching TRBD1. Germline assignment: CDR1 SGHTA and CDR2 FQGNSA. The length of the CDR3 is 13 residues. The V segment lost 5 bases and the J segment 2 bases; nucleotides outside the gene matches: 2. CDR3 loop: CASSRDRQETQYF. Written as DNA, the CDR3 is TGTGCCAGCAGCCGGGACAGACAAGAGACCCAGTACTTC.

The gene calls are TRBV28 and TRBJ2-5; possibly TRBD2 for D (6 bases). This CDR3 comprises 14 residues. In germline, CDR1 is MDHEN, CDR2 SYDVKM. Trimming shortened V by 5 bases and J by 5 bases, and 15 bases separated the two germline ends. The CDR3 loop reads CASSSPGERETQYF. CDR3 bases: TGTGCCAGCAGTAGTCCGGGGGAGCGTGAGACCCAGTACTTC. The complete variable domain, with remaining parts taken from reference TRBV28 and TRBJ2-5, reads DVKVTQSSRYLVKRTGEKVFLECVQDMDHENMFWYRQDPGLGLRLIYFSYDVKMKEKGDIPEGYSVSREKKERFSLILESASTNQTSMYLCASSSPGERETQYFGPGTRLLVL.

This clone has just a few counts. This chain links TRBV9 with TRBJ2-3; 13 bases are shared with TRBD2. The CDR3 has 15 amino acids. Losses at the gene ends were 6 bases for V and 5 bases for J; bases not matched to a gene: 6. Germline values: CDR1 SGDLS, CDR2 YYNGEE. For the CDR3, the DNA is TGTGCCAGCAAAAGACTAGCGGGAGGAGGAGATACGCAGTATTTT. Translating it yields CASKRLAGGGDTQYF.

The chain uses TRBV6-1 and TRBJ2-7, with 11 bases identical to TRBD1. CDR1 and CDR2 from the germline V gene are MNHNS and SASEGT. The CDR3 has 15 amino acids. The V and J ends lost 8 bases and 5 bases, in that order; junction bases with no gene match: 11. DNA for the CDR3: TGTGCCAGCGGGGGCTTCCGGGACAGGGGGAACGAGCAGTACTTC. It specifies CASGGFRDRGNEQYF.

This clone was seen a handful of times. The CDR3 loop is CATSEPSRGYPGNTIYF. DNA for the CDR3: TGTGCCACCAGCGAGCCTTCCCGGGGGTACCCTGGAAACACCATATATTTT. The genes are TRBV15 and TRBJ1-3; a weak D match, TRBD1 (5 bases). CDR1 LNHNV and CDR2 YYDKDF come from the germline V gene (reference sequence). This CDR3 has 17 residues. V gave up 5 bases and J gave up 2 bases, with 19 bases separating them. Together with reference TRBV15 and TRBJ1-3, the CDR3 gives the full variable domain: DAMVIQNPRYQVTQFGKPVTLSCSQTLNHNVMYWYQQKSSQAPKLLFHYYDKDFNNEADTPDNFQSRRPNTSFCFLDIRSPGLGDTAMYLCATSEPSRGYPGNTIYFGEGSWLTVV.

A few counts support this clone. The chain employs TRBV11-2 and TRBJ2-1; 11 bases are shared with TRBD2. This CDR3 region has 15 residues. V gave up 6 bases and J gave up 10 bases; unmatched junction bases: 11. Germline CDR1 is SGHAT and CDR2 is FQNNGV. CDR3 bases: TGTGCCAGCAGACCCGGTAGCGGGAGGGCAGGGGAGCAGTTCTTC. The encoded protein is CASRPGSGRAGEQFF.

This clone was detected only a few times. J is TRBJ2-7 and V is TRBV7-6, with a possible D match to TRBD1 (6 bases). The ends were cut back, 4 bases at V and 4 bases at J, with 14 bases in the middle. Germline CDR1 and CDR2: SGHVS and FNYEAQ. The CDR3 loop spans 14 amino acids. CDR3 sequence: CASSSQQGSYEQYF. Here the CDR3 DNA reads TGTGCCAGCAGCTCTCAACAGGGAAGTTACGAGCAGTACTTC. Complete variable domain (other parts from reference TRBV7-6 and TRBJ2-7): GAGVSQSPRYKVTKRGQDVALRCDPISGHVSLYWYRQALGQGPEFLTYFNYEAQQDKSGLPNDRFSAERPEGSISTLTIQRTEQRDSAMYRCASSSQQGSYEQYFGPGTRLTVT.

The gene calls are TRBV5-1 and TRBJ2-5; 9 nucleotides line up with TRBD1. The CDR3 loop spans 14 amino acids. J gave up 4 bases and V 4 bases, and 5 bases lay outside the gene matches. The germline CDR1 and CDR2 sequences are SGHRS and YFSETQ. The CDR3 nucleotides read TGCGCCAGCAGCCCCGGACAGGGGCGAGAGACCCAGTACTTC. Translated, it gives CASSPGQGRETQYF.